Sequencing of this T cell receptor (beta chain) was carried out in a study of Graves' ophthalmopathy and Graves' hyperthyroidism (dated by TCRdb to 2016 to 2019). Regarding the research as a whole: Peripheral blood was collected at initial diagnosis, prior to any treatment. The study used TCR beta repertoire signatures to distinguish Graves' ophthalmopathy from Graves' hyperthyroidism and to predict progression to ophthalmopathy. In total, 135 blood samples were TCR-sequenced: fewer than 50 ophthalmopathy, some 75 hyperthyroidism and about 17 hyperthyroidism-to-ophthalmopathy patients. The 75 to 100 discovery patients were randomly split 7:3 into training and test sets. T-cell repertoires of thyroid tissue and blood were compared in 5 or 6 hyperthyroidism patients. To explore V-J signatures that distinguish ophthalmopathy from hyperthyroidism, a discovery set of around 100 patients was enrolled, made up of 43 with ophthalmopathy and 57 with stable hyperthyroidism. The independent validation cohort included 20 or so hyperthyroidism patients plus 17 patients who later progressed from hyperthyroidism to ophthalmopathy. Following sample collection, hyperthyroidism patients were given methimazole at a starting dose of 30 mg daily, and ophthalmopathy patients were given high-dose intravenous methylprednisolone. Points the paper makes about the study in general: In validation, the model predicted ophthalmopathy progression with about 70% sensitivity and approximately 75% specificity; 12 predicted patients were CT-confirmed with GO in a median of about 6.1 months. The 13-signature model separated ophthalmopathy from stable hyperthyroidism with over 85% sensitivity and approximately 83% specificity in cross-validation, and 80%/75% in the test set. Most expanded thyroid clonotypes with frequency above 0.001 were also detected in blood, suggesting blood repertoires may reflect the thyroid immune response. No statistical method was used to predetermine the sample size, and group allocation was not hidden from the investigators.

This clonotype came up many times. It lacks a known antigen. No base qualities exist here, and no much larger clone lies one base off it. For repertoire sequencing, TCR beta CDR3 regions were amplified from RNA transcripts. A first-round RT-PCR used HTBI primers with the Qiagen OneStep RT-PCR kit, followed by a second-round multiplex PCR, size selection and purification. The libraries underwent paired-end sequencing with 100 bp reads on an Illumina HiSeq2000. Concerning the study's data processing: SOAPnuke was used for read processing, and reads with adapters, uncalled bases, a mean Phred below 15, or no exact constant-primer or identifier match were discarded. COPE v1.2.5 was used to merge the high-quality paired reads. Clonotypes were defined as unique nucleotide sequences and were aligned to IMGT TRB V, D and J references using MiTCR v1.1. Analysis was restricted to V-J combinations with a frequency above 0.0001, which covered approximately 99% of repertoires. A TCR clonal expansion and chaos score per V-J combination was defined as the ratio of F50 clonal expansion to chaos observed in the TCRdist matrix. Welch's t-statistics and random forest were used to reduce features to approximately 13 V-J combinations, which were fed into a naive Bayes classifier. The similarity between thyroid and blood repertoires was quantified using the Morisita-Horn index. TCRdb reworked the public reads: Q25 trimming with fastp, MiXCR clone assembly, productive beta chains retained. Identical CDR3 protein sequences are pooled into one entry, listed with their most common genes and DNA. V and J calls and clone size were set by TCRdb, not the authors. The sample table holds around 170,000 distinct CDR3 sequences, of which 30% to 45% were seen once. 5.8% of the sample comes from the top ten.

Ophthalmopathy patients were characterized by moderately to severely active disease, a Clinical Activity Score of at least 3, a NOSPECS grade of at least 4, and a disease duration under 3 months. Patients with other autoimmune diseases, uncontrolled infections, pregnancy or lactation were excluded from the study. Clinical symptoms, serum thyroxine, TRAb, thyroid ultrasound and orbital computed tomography were used for diagnosis. Using Ficoll-Paque density gradient centrifugation, PBMCs were isolated from less than 11 ml of fresh peripheral blood. Total RNA was extracted with Trizol reagent and quality-checked on an Agilent 2100 Bioanalyzer. Counted from cysteine to phenylalanine, this CDR3 has 15 amino acids. The kept DNA is CDR3 alone, 45 bases in frame from the first base. CDR1 SGHRS and CDR2 YFSETQ are derived from the germline V gene. V sheds 1 base and J sheds 5 bases, leaving 16 bases between their ends.

The material sequenced was peripheral blood. This TCR came from a woman aged 40 to 50 with Graves' ophthalmopathy. Donor details come from another sample of the same person, matched by shared clones. The chain is encoded by TRBV5-1 joined to TRBJ2-7; the D call is tentative, TRBD1 or TRBD2, as each matches 6 bases. The CDR3 has the sequence CASSLRGVGGDEQYF. Here is the DNA: TGCGCCAGCAGCTTGAGGGGGGTTGGAGGGGACGAGCAGTACTTC. Outside the CDR3, residues come from the reference TRBV5-1 and TRBJ2-7 proteins, so the full variable domain is: KAGVTQTPRYLIKTRGQQVTLSCSPISGHRSVSWYQQTPGQGLQFLFEYFSETQRNKGNFPGRFSGRQFSNSRSEMNVSTLELGDSALYLCASSLRGVGGDEQYFGPGTRLTVT.